The rows below give T cell receptor beta chains drawn from one sample of a study of spatial heterogeneity in lung cancer. A single record per CDR3 protein comes from TCRdb applying MiXCR to the 5' RACE reads. In the table there are 95,000 to 130,000 distinct CDR3 sequences, 9% to 15% of which are singletons. The starting material was PBMCs, obtained at follow-up. The receptors originated from a male donor with early-stage non-small cell lung cancer. The CDR3 runs from the conserved cysteine through the conserved F or W.

TRBV15,TRBJ1-6,CATSREIRGNSPLHF
TRBV6-5,TRBJ1-6,CASSRRDGGGLNSPLHF
TRBV29-1,TRBJ2-1,CSVGRTDEQFF
TRBV20-1,TRBJ2-7,CSARELAGFYEQYF
TRBV5-1,TRBJ2-5,CASSLGQQETQYF
TRBV5-6,TRBJ2-1,CASSWASGGTYNEQFF
TRBV5-1,TRBJ2-5,CASSLQQGPQETQYF
TRBV7-2,TRBJ2-5,CASSLTRGETQYF
TRBV11-1,TRBJ2-1,CASSGLMGSYNEQFF
TRBV14,TRBJ2-3,CASSLWTTDTQYF
TRBV28,TRBJ1-6,CASSLFRPGDSPLHF
TRBV4-1,TRBJ1-1,CASSQEQVGTEAFF
TRBV10-1,TRBJ1-1,CASSPGQGSEAFF
TRBV27,TRBJ2-1,CASSPAGGLDEQFF
TRBV3-1,TRBJ2-7,CASSQVNRPPYEQYF
TRBV10-2,TRBJ2-1,CASRQAGLANYNEQFF
TRBV4-2,TRBJ2-1,CASSTGNPYNEQFF
TRBV5-1,TRBJ2-2,CASSSGVVNTGELFF
TRBV2,TRBJ1-5,CASSDSSSNQPQHF
TRBV10-1,TRBJ1-1,CASFSRDRSWREDTEAFF
TRBV28,TRBJ1-5,CASSLMTGEQPQHF
TRBV30,TRBJ1-1,CAWSRAWIGAFF
TRBV9,TRBJ2-7,CASSAGTSAAYEQYF
TRBV7-2,TRBJ1-1,CASSFFTGKSTEAFF
TRBV2,TRBJ1-3,CASRTGSGNTIYF
TRBV24-1,TRBJ2-5,CATSDVDRSLKETQYF
TRBV12-3/TRBV12-4,TRBJ1-5,CASQKKGQGPRPQHF
TRBV6-2/TRBV6-3,TRBJ2-4,CASSFKGLTNIQYF
TRBV6-1,TRBJ2-3,CASSERLKPDTQYF
TRBV20-1,TRBJ2-3,CSARRTPNRADTQYF
TRBV5-1,TRBJ2-5,CASSRGIEETQYF
TRBV2,TRBJ2-7,CASRGTRGSYEQYF
TRBV7-8,TRBJ2-3,CASSFDRADTQYF
TRBV5-1,TRBJ1-4,CASSRQGGEKLFF
TRBV7-2,TRBJ2-2,CASSLVPGGHTGELFF
TRBV5-4,TRBJ1-4,CASSAQNEGTNEKLFF
TRBV6-1,TRBJ2-2,CASSENYGSANTGEPFF
TRBV12-3/TRBV12-4,TRBJ2-3,CASERGLSTDTQYF
TRBV20-1,TRBJ2-2,CSASASGQTGELFF
TRBV10-3,TRBJ2-3,CAIRKGARSDTQYF
TRBV20-1,TRBJ1-4,CSARPTQDREKLFF
TRBV3-1,TRBJ2-1,CASSMGAPYNEQFF